This is a list of T cell receptor beta chains from one sample in a study of T cells after posttransplantation cyclophosphamide. The repertoire was sequenced with immunoSEQ multiplex PCR; TCRdb's copy has only in-frame clones and lacks some. The table includes more than 5,500 clones, 81% detected once. Sequences were derived from PBMCs, sampled after allogeneic stem cell transplant with posttransplant cyclophosphamide. The source of these receptors is a female patient aged 45-60 years who received an allogeneic stem cell transplant from a related donor, was CMV-positive, and had no GVHD. T cells may partly derive from the graft donor. CDR3s include the opening cysteine and the closing phenylalanine or tryptophan. The order of the fields is CDR3 DNA, CDR3 protein, D gene, J gene, CDR3 length, V gene, clone size. D genes are given only for firm matches. Clone size appears in some rows only: once, few, many, or a class for an expanded clone.

TGTGCCAGCAGCTCTAGCGGGAGGGCCGCAGATACGCAGTATTTT CASSSSGRAADTQYF TRBD2 TRBJ2-3 15 TRBV7-3 -
TGTGCCAGCAGCATCCGGGCTAGCGGTAACAATGAGCAGTTCTTC CASSIRASGNNEQFF TRBD2 TRBJ2-1 15 TRBV7-9 -
TGTGCCAGCAGCTTAGATCTGGGACAGGGGGCCGATGAGCAGTTCTTC CASSLDLGQGADEQFF TRBD1 TRBJ2-1 16 TRBV7-2 -
TGTGCCAGCAGCTTAGTAGGGGATAGCTACGAGCAGTACTTC CASSLVGDSYEQYF - TRBJ2-7 14 TRBV7-8 -
TGTGCCAGCAGTCTCTCCGGGACAGGGGCGACTGAAGCTTTCTTT CASSLSGTGATEAFF TRBD1 TRBJ1-1 15 TRBV11-3 -
TGCAGCGTTGATGGGGGGAGGGGCGGGAGGCTGAGCACAGATACGCAGTATTTT CSVDGGRGGRLSTDTQYF TRBD2 TRBJ2-3 18 TRBV29-1 -
TGCGCCAGCAGAAAACAGGGGTCTCTGCTCTCTGGGGCCAACGTCCTGACTTTC CASRKQGSLLSGANVLTF TRBD1 TRBJ2-6 18 TRBV5-1 few
TGCGCCAGCAGCACTACAGGGTCTAATGAAAAACTGTTTTTT CASSTTGSNEKLFF - TRBJ1-4 14 TRBV5-1 -
TGTGCCAGCAGCACCGGGACAGGGGGCGTTAATGAAAAACTGTTTTTT CASSTGTGGVNEKLFF TRBD1 TRBJ1-4 16 TRBV5-6 few
TGTGCCAGCAGCCTCGGGGACTACGAGCAGTACTTC CASSLGDYEQYF - TRBJ2-7 12 TRBV11-3 -
TGTGCCAGTAGTATAGATCTGGGGACAGGGGGCGCGTACACTGAAGCTTTCTTT CASSIDLGTGGAYTEAFF TRBD1 TRBJ1-1 18 TRBV19 once
TGTGCCACCCGAGGAGGGGACCAAGAGACCCAGTACTTC CATRGGDQETQYF - TRBJ2-5 13 TRBV10-3 once